What follows is one T cell receptor beta chain and its context. Antigen: not known. Deletions cut 4 bases from V and 2 bases from J, with 14 bases between. From germline, CDR1 is MGHRA and CDR2 YSYEKL. The CDR3 runs 15 residues. This sample was taken from a study of a mutant IDH1 vaccine in newly diagnosed glioma. Across the whole study: Week 47 marked visit V13, whereas week 35 marked visit V12.

Described time point: week 47, end of study. All doses held 300 ug of mutant IDH1 20-mer peptide, with topical imiquimod. Donor tumors were new WHO grade 3 or 4 IDH1-mutant, ATRX-lost astrocytomas. The assay was immunoSEQ multiplex PCR, and TCRdb's table has in-frame clones only and misses some. Among tens of thousands of clones listed, about 79% were seen once. This clonotype originated in a man aged 45-60 years with glioma. Sample: PBMCs, taken from a glioma patient whose treatment included an IDH1 peptide vaccine. The chain joins TRBV4-1 to TRBJ1-1, with D tentatively TRBD1 (6 bases). CDR3 sequence: CASSPGDAVNTEAFF. The CDR3 DNA is TGCGCCAGCAGCCCAGGGGATGCGGTCAACACTGAAGCTTTCTTT.